This is a list of T cell receptor beta chains from one sample in a study of shared clonotypes between healthy human individuals. TCRdb keeps only in-frame clones here, not all; method: immunoSEQ multiplex PCR. The sample consists of over 1.4 million clones, 95% to 97% of them appearing once. What was sequenced was naive CD4+ T cells sorted from blood. The receptors were sampled from a man aged 25-45 years in good health. Each CDR3 is given with its conserved first and last residue. D genes are given only for firm matches. Only some rows state a clone size, as once, few, many or a class for expanded clones.

CASSVMRTSRYSYNEQFF	TGTGCCAGCAGTGTTATGCGGACTAGCCGATACTCCTACAATGAGCAGTTCTTC	TRBV27	-	TRBJ2-1	TRBD2
CASSLYQGSDEQYF	TGTGCCAGCAGTTTATACCAGGGGTCTGACGAGCAGTACTTC	TRBV28	-	TRBJ2-7	-
CASGRLAGVTGELFF	TGTGCCAGCGGAAGACTAGCGGGAGTGACCGGGGAGCTGTTTTTT	TRBV2	-	TRBJ2-2	TRBD2
CASSRGGTGELFF	TGTGCCAGCAGCCGAGGGGGGACCGGGGAGCTGTTTTTT	TRBV11-2	-	TRBJ2-2	-
CASSKEVPYEQYF	TGCGCCAGCAGCAAAGAGGTCCCCTACGAGCAGTACTTC	TRBV5-1	-	TRBJ2-7	-
CASSVTSGSDEQYF	TGTGCCAGCAGCGTGACTAGCGGGAGTGATGAGCAGTACTTC	TRBV9	-	TRBJ2-7	TRBD2
CASSLTGSSYEQYF	TGTGCCAGCAGCCTCACAGGGAGCTCCTACGAGCAGTACTTC	TRBV11-2	-	TRBJ2-7	-
CASSLIDRARGNTIYF	TGTGCCAGCAGTCTAATAGACAGGGCGCGTGGAAACACCATATATTTT	TRBV28	-	TRBJ1-3	TRBD1
CASSPSAGRQETQYF	TGTGCCAGCAGCCCGTCTGCTGGACGACAAGAGACCCAGTACTTC	TRBV7-1	-	TRBJ2-5	-
CASSGGQGGTDTQYF	TGTGCCAGTAGTGGGGGACAGGGGGGCACAGATACGCAGTATTTT	TRBV19	-	TRBJ2-3	TRBD1
CASRQPGTHYEQYF	TGTGCCAGCAGGCAACCCGGGACACATTACGAGCAGTACTTC	TRBV6-5	-	TRBJ2-7	-
CASSQLIREADTQYF	TGCGCCAGCAGCCAATTGATCCGAGAGGCAGATACGCAGTATTTT	TRBV4-3	-	TRBJ2-3	-
CASSFPLLGGKYEQYF	TGTGCCAGCAGTTTTCCCCTCCTGGGCGGAAAATACGAGCAGTACTTC	TRBV28	-	TRBJ2-7	-
CATGTLKKNTEAFF	TGTGCCACCGGGACACTAAAAAAGAACACTGAAGCTTTCTTT	TRBV15	-	TRBJ1-1	-
CASSIARGLAGVTYEQYF	TGTGCCAGTAGTATAGCCCGCGGACTAGCGGGGGTGACCTACGAGCAGTACTTC	TRBV19	-	TRBJ2-7	TRBD2
CASSLWGTTVGYSNQPQHF	TGTGCCAGCAGTTTATGGGGGACCACGGTTGGATATAGCAATCAGCCCCAGCATTTT	TRBV28	-	TRBJ1-5	-
CASSLRRSLGTDTQYF	TGTGCCAGCAGTTTACGGAGGAGTCTAGGCACAGATACGCAGTATTTT	TRBV28	-	TRBJ2-3	-
CASSPLGSTEQFF	TGTGCCAGCAGCCCCCTGGGCAGTACTGAGCAGTTCTTC	TRBV11-2	-	TRBJ2-1	-
CASSLVASYEQYF	TGCGCCAGCAGCTTGGTAGCTTCCTACGAGCAGTACTTC	TRBV5-1	-	TRBJ2-7	-
CASSVSSLAGTSWGYTF	TGTGCCAGCAGCGTATCTTCCCTGGCGGGTACCTCCTGGGGCTACACCTTC	TRBV9	-	TRBJ1-2	-
CSVATAYEQYF	TGCAGCGTTGCGACCGCCTACGAGCAGTACTTC	TRBV29-1	-	TRBJ2-7	-
CASSWIAGVGTDTQYF	TGTGCCAGCAGCTGGATAGCGGGAGTTGGCACAGATACGCAGTATTTT	TRBV5-6	few	TRBJ2-3	TRBD2
CASSTTVTEAFF	TGTGCCAGCAGTACGACAGTGACTGAAGCTTTCTTT	TRBV28	-	TRBJ1-1	-
CTSSQESAETDYEQYF	TGCACCAGCAGCCAAGAGTCAGCGGAGACGGACTACGAGCAGTACTTC	TRBV1	-	TRBJ2-7	-
CASSLETVRETQYF	TGCGCCAGCAGCTTGGAGACGGTACGGGAGACCCAGTACTTC	TRBV5-1	-	TRBJ2-5	-
CASSLHGGSSYEQYF	TGTGCCAGCAGCTTACACGGCGGGAGCTCGTACGAGCAGTACTTC	TRBV7-9	-	TRBJ2-7	TRBD2
CASSIGPASGFNTGELFF	TGTGCCAGTAGTATAGGTCCGGCTAGCGGTTTTAACACCGGGGAGCTGTTTTTT	TRBV19	-	TRBJ2-2	TRBD2
CASSLAGQGKGEQFF	TGTGCCAGTAGTCTTGCGGGACAGGGTAAGGGTGAGCAGTTCTTC	TRBV19	-	TRBJ2-1	TRBD1
CAWSVLPRGSNQPQHF	TGTGCCTGGAGTGTTCTACCGCGGGGGAGCAATCAGCCCCAGCATTTT	TRBV30	once	TRBJ1-5	-
CATQPLLMNTEAFF	TGTGCCACCCAGCCTCTTCTTATGAACACTGAAGCTTTCTTT	TRBV7-9	-	TRBJ1-1	-
CASRFQGATGELFF	TGTGCCAGCAGATTCCAGGGGGCGACCGGGGAGCTGTTTTTT	TRBV28	-	TRBJ2-2	TRBD1
CASSMGATTYEQYF	TGTGCCAGTAGTATGGGGGCCACGACCTACGAGCAGTACTTC	TRBV19	-	TRBJ2-7	-
CASSRGDGTEAFF	TGTGCCAGCAGTCGTGGGGATGGAACTGAAGCTTTCTTT	TRBV27	-	TRBJ1-1	-
CASSYSSDSGNTIYF	TGTGCCAGCAGTTACTCGTCGGACTCTGGAAACACCATATATTTT	TRBV6-6	once	TRBJ1-3	-
CASSPPGPGAYEQYF	TGTGCCAGCTCACCACCGGGCCCAGGGGCCTACGAGCAGTACTTC	TRBV18	-	TRBJ2-7	-
CARSLLGGGPYEQYF	TGTGCCAGAAGCTTGTTGGGAGGAGGCCCCTACGAGCAGTACTTC	TRBV5-3	once	TRBJ2-7	-
CASSQADRRSNEKLFF	TGTGCCAGCAGCCAAGCCGACAGGAGATCTAATGAAAAACTGTTTTTT	TRBV14	-	TRBJ1-4	-
CASSFNRDPVNTGELFF	TGTGCCAGCAGTTTTAACAGGGACCCCGTGAACACCGGGGAGCTGTTTTTT	TRBV27	once	TRBJ2-2	-
CASSFSTYEQYF	TGTGCCAGCAGCTTCTCTACCTACGAGCAGTACTTC	TRBV7-2	-	TRBJ2-7	-
CASTPAGYSNQPQHF	TGTGCCAGCACCCCGGCGGGGTATAGCAATCAGCCCCAGCATTTT	TRBV6-1	-	TRBJ1-5	-
CASSVEGLSYNEQFF	TGTGCCAGCAGCGTAGAAGGGTTATCCTACAATGAGCAGTTCTTC	TRBV9	-	TRBJ2-1	-
CASSVAPAATQETQYF	TGTGCCAGCAGCGTAGCGCCCGCGGCAACACAAGAGACCCAGTACTTC	TRBV9	-	TRBJ2-5	-
CASSLSGGSTDTQYF	TGTGCCAGCAGCCTTAGCGGGGGAAGCACAGATACGCAGTATTTT	TRBV7-8	-	TRBJ2-3	TRBD2
CASSPRGLAGGPDTQYF	TGTGCCAGCAGCCCAAGGGGTTTAGCAGGAGGTCCAGATACGCAGTATTTT	TRBV9	-	TRBJ2-3	-
CARGRNSGNTIYF	TGTGCCAGGGGACGAAACTCTGGAAACACCATATATTTT	TRBV11-2	once	TRBJ1-3	-
CAISVQGSAQPQHF	TGTGCCATCAGTGTGCAAGGGAGCGCTCAGCCCCAGCATTTT	TRBV10-3	-	TRBJ1-5	-
CASSLALEYYNEQFF	TGTGCCAGCAGCTTAGCGCTGGAGTACTACAATGAGCAGTTCTTC	TRBV7-8	-	TRBJ2-1	-
CASRGSTYGYTF	TGTGCCAGCAGGGGAAGTACCTATGGCTACACCTTC	TRBV6-6	-	TRBJ1-2	-
CASSPEQETQYF	TGTGCCAGCTCACCTGAGCAAGAGACCCAGTACTTC	TRBV18	-	TRBJ2-5	-
CASCRAPNEKLFF	TGTGCCAGCTGCAGGGCCCCCAATGAAAAACTGTTTTTT	TRBV6-1	-	TRBJ1-4	-
CASIQGGSTEAFF	TGTGCCAGCATCCAGGGGGGTTCGACTGAAGCTTTCTTT	TRBV28	-	TRBJ1-1	TRBD1
CSPTRPSSYNEQFF	TGCAGCCCGACTAGGCCCAGCTCCTACAATGAGCAGTTCTTC	TRBV29-1	-	TRBJ2-1	-
CASRDSGNTIYF	TGTGCCAGCAGAGATTCTGGAAACACCATATATTTT	TRBV28	-	TRBJ1-3	-
CASSPPSRGGYGYTF	TGTGCCAGCAGCCCACCTTCTAGGGGCGGCTATGGCTACACCTTC	TRBV28	-	TRBJ1-2	-
CSFSRGYNEQFF	TGCAGCTTCTCCAGGGGCTACAATGAGCAGTTCTTC	TRBV29-1	-	TRBJ2-1	-
CASSPDSGEQYF	TGTGCCAGCAGTCCGGACAGCGGCGAGCAGTACTTC	TRBV2	-	TRBJ2-7	-
CASSLELAGRGEQYF	TGCGCCAGCAGCTTGGAACTAGCGGGAAGAGGCGAGCAGTACTTC	TRBV5-1	-	TRBJ2-7	TRBD2
CASSPIALADTNTGELFF	TGTGCCAGCAGCCCAATCGCACTAGCGGATACTAACACCGGGGAGCTGTTTTTT	TRBV11-2	-	TRBJ2-2	TRBD2